This T cell receptor (beta chain) derives from a study of blood T cell repertoires in COVID-19 (dated by TCRdb to about 2020). Context from the whole study: Samples from collaborators originated in the United States, Italy and Spain and spanned both the acute and convalescent phases of COVID-19. The prospective study material was composed of cDNA or gDNA derived from T cells, B-cell-depleted T cells, or PBMCs. The dataset comprised deeply sampled blood TCRbeta repertoires from subjects exposed to, actively infected with, or recovered from COVID-19. The repertoires were released in a freely available public database intended as a resource for research on the immune response to SARS-CoV-2. The samples were drawn from two sources: the first 160 participants of the ongoing ImmuneRACE study, and 1,000 to 1,500 subjects contributed by 6 global collaborators. Sample metadata almost always included a de-identified subject ID, COVID-19 status, age in years and sex. Where available, HLA class I and class II types were obtained from metadata supplied by the sample provider rather than from assay-based typing. Results and caveats for the whole study, not just this receptor: How much clinical and demographic metadata was included differed by source and by participant, and the metadata was provided uncurated.

A remark on this clone: Its binding antigen is unknown. No base quality information exists; no much larger clone differs at one position.

TCRbeta CDR3 regions were amplified from genomic DNA using the immunoSEQ Assay, a bias-controlled multiplex PCR. On the study's bioinformatics: Nucleated cell counts per sample were estimated from amplification of reference gene primers within the assay. To quantify the absolute abundance of each unique TCRbeta CDR3 rearrangement, sequence reads were collapsed and filtered. Productive Simpson clonality was computed per sample as the square root of Simpson's diversity index over productive rearrangements. TCRdb took over this immuneACCESS table, retaining in-frame rearrangements with V and J assigned. Such tables are incomplete; in checked studies, under half of the missing clones stem from an unresolved V gene, and the remainder is unexplained. V and J calls and clone size follow that table, whereas D and trimming were derived from the DNA. The sample data list more than 250,000 clones, and 70% to 90% of these were observed just once. The ten largest clones take up 4.5% to 5.5% of the sample.

Whole blood was collected in K2EDTA tubes by collaborating institutions according to the institutions' own protocols. For TCRbeta analysis, collaborators shipped samples as frozen whole blood, isolated PBMCs, or DNA extracted from either of those sample types. Sequencing was performed on peripheral blood. The TCR sequence derives from a man aged 50-59 years with active or convalescent COVID-19.

The base sequence is TGTGCCAGCAGCCTCAGGGTCAGGGTGTCTGGGAACACTGAAGCTTTCTTT. It encodes CASSLRVRVSGNTEAFF. The chain is made from TRBV7-8 and TRBJ1-1, with a weak D call of TRBD1 (5 bases match). The V and J ends are trimmed by 5 bases and 1 base, leaving 20 bases between them. Taken from cysteine to phenylalanine, the CDR3 has 17 residues. Only the CDR3 DNA stays, 51 bases, in frame from base 1. CDR1 and CDR2, per the germline V gene, are SGHVS and FQNEAQ.